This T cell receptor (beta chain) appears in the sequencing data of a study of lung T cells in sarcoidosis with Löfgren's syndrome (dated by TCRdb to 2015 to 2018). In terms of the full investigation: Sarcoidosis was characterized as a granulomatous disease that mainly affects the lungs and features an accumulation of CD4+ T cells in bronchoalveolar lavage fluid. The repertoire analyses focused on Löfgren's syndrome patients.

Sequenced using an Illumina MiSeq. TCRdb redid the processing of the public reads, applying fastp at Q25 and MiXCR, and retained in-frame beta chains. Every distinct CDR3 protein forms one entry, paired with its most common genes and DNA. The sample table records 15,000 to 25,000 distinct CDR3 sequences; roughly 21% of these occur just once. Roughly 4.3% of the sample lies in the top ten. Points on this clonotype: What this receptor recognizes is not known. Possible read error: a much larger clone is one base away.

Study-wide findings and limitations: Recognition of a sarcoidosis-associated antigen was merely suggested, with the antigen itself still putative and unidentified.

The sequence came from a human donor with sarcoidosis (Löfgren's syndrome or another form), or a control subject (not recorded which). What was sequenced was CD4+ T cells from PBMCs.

The CDR3 in this case is CATSRDPPSRGEKLFF. The DNA sequence reads TGTGCCACCAGCAGAGATCCGCCCTCTAGAGGGGAAAAACTGTTTTTT. The chain is made from TRBV15 and TRBJ1-4, with the D gene not confidently named. The germline V gene (reference sequence) yields LNHNV for CDR1 and YYDKDF for CDR2. The CDR3 spans 16 residues, from the cysteine through the phenylalanine. Only CDR3 DNA is held: 48 bases, read in frame from base 1. A distance of 16 bases separates the germline ends of V and J, which lose 0 bases and 8 bases respectively.